One sample yielded the 31 T cell receptor beta chains listed below, sequenced in a study of T cell changes during pregnancy in multiple sclerosis. The assay was immunoSEQ multiplex PCR, and TCRdb's table has in-frame clones only and misses some. This sample has 35,000 to 45,000 clones; around 90% occur once, and the top ten carry 1.5% to 2%. Source: CD4+ T cells from peripheral blood mononuclear cells, taken after pregnancy. The origin of the receptors is a female donor in good health, enrolled as a control in a pregnancy study.

The chain links TRBV4-1 to TRBJ2-3, with 16 bases fitting TRBD2. The CDR3 covers 18 residues. J gave up 6 bases and V 0 bases, and 6 bases lay outside the gene matches. Germline V gene sequence: CDR1 MGHRA, CDR2 YSYEKL. The CDR3 DNA follows: TGCGCCAGCAGCCAAGAACGGGGACTAGCGGGGGGGTCCGATACGCAGTATTTT. This sequence encodes CASSQERGLAGGSDTQYF.

The chain has TRBV5-1 and TRBJ1-3; D remains ambiguous. Trimming stripped 3 bases from V and 9 bases from J, with 10 bases between. The CDR3 consists of 12 residues. Germline CDR1 and CDR2: SGHRS and YFSETQ. CDR3 DNA sequence: TGCGCCAGCAGCTACCTTATAGCCACCATATATTTT. Translating it yields CASSYLIATIYF.

V gene TRBV5-1 combines with J gene TRBJ2-6; 8 bases align to TRBD1. CDR3 size: 17 residues. Trimming removed 4 bases from V and 2 bases from J; junction bases left unmatched: 8. Germline CDR1 and CDR2: SGHRS and YFSETQ. In DNA form, the CDR3 reads TGCGCCAGCAGCCCCGGACAGGGAGGTCCTGGGGCCAACGTCCTGACTTTC. This codes for CASSPGQGGPGANVLTF.

The V gene is TRBV9, the J gene TRBJ2-1; D is perhaps TRBD1 (5 bases). Trimming shortened V by 0 bases and J by 1 base, and 8 bases separated the two germline ends. CDR1 is SGDLS, CDR2 YYNGEE, per germline. This CDR3 spans 15 amino acids. Here the CDR3 DNA reads TGTGCCAGCAGCGTAGTAGGGGAATCCTACAATGAGCAGTTCTTC. This sequence encodes CASSVVGESYNEQFF.

The V call is TRBV7-3, the J call TRBJ2-1, with D tentatively TRBD2 (6 bases). The CDR3 contains 11 residues. V lost 5 bases and J 10 bases, leaving 9 bases between the germline ends. Per germline, CDR1 SGHTA and CDR2 FQGTGA. The DNA for the CDR3 is TGTGCCAGCAGCCGGAGGGGAGAGCAGTTCTTC. This translates into CASSRRGEQFF.

The gene calls are TRBV10-3 and TRBJ2-7; a weak D match, TRBD1 (6 bases). There are 15 residues in the CDR3. V lost 0 bases and J lost 5, with 14 bases in between. Germline loops: CDR1 ENHRY, CDR2 SYGVKD. In DNA, the CDR3 is TGTGCCATCAGTGAGTCTCAGGGGCCAGGCAACGAGCAGTACTTC. Amino acids: CAISESQGPGNEQYF.

The chain uses TRBV11-2 and TRBJ2-1; D perhaps matches TRBD1 (5 bases). V was clipped by 4 bases and J by 7 bases, with 11 bases between them. The CDR3 totals 13 residues. Germline loops: CDR1 SGHAT, CDR2 FQNNGV. The CDR3 bases are TGTGCCAGCAGCTGGGGCGTTCGGAATGAGCAGTTCTTC. Translation gives CASSWGVRNEQFF.

The V call is TRBV6-1, the J call TRBJ2-7, with TRBD1 as a possible D gene (6 bases). This CDR3 contains 16 residues. Germline CDR1 is MNHNS and CDR2 is SASEGT. Trimming cost V 2 bases and J 6 bases, with 20 bases left between them. The DNA for the CDR3 is TGTGCCAGCAGTGAACCTCTGACAGGACGGGCTACCGAGCAGTACTTC. It is translated as CASSEPLTGRATEQYF.

This chain uses TRBV27 with TRBJ2-7; D is perhaps TRBD2 (6 bases). The CDR3 spans 12 residues. The germline CDR1 and CDR2 sequences are MNHEY and SMNVEV (reference sequence). Trimming stripped 3 bases from V and 6 bases from J, with 9 bases between. CDR3 coding DNA: TGTGCCAGCAGTTTTGGGGGGTCCGAGCAGTACTTC. Encoded protein: CASSFGGSEQYF.

The chain combines TRBV5-4 with TRBJ2-7; 11 bases line up with TRBD2. The length of the CDR3 is 15 residues. Losses at the gene ends were 0 bases for V and 7 bases for J; bases not matched to a gene: 6. Germline V gene sequence: CDR1 SGHNT, CDR2 YYREEE (reference sequence). The CDR3 here is CASSLALAGVSEQYF. DNA of the CDR3: TGTGCCAGCAGCTTGGCACTAGCGGGAGTCTCGGAGCAGTACTTC.

The chain has TRBV15 and TRBJ1-5; 7 bases agree with TRBD1. The CDR3 loop spans 15 amino acids. The ends lost 6 bases at V and 5 bases at J; junction bases unmatched: 10. Germline loops: CDR1 LNHNV, CDR2 YYDKDF (reference sequence). CDR3 region: CATRERGLKDQPQHF. As DNA, the CDR3 is TGTGCCACCAGGGAAAGGGGGCTAAAGGATCAGCCCCAGCATTTT.

This clone was counted a single time. The rearrangement uses TRBV28 and TRBJ2-3; D not certain. Germline values: CDR1 MDHEN, CDR2 SYDVKM. V gave up 0 bases and J gave up 4 bases, with 8 bases separating them. The CDR3 is 14 residues long. This CDR3 is CASSLWESADTQYF. In DNA form, the CDR3 reads TGTGCCAGCAGTTTATGGGAGAGTGCAGATACGCAGTATTTT. The entire variable domain, with the rest obtained from reference TRBV28 and TRBJ2-3, is as follows: DVKVTQSSRYLVKRTGEKVFLECVQDMDHENMFWYRQDPGLGLRLIYFSYDVKMKEKGDIPEGYSVSREKKERFSLILESASTNQTSMYLCASSLWESADTQYFGPGTRLTVL.

The CDR3 protein is CASRNRGRGYGYTF. CDR3 in DNA: TGTGCCAGCAGGAACAGGGGGCGCGGCTATGGCTACACCTTC. The chain combines TRBV6-5 with TRBJ1-2; 9 bases match TRBD1. V was clipped by 6 bases and J by 4 bases; unmatched bases: 6. CDR3 length equals 14 residues. In germline, CDR1 is MNHEY, CDR2 SVGAGI.

In nucleotides, the CDR3 is TGTGCCAGCAGGGCTAGCGCAAACACCGGGGAGCTGTTTTTT. This sequence encodes CASRASANTGELFF. The chain links TRBV2 to TRBJ2-2, with D maybe TRBD2 (6 bases). Deletions cut 6 bases from V and 2 bases from J, with 10 bases between. The CDR3 is made up of 14 amino acids. Germline V CDR1 and CDR2: SNHLY, FYNNEI.

The V gene is TRBV19, the J gene TRBJ1-5; TRBD1 aligns across 11 bases. Germline V gives CDR1 LNHDA, CDR2 SQIVND (reference sequence). The CDR3 has 17 amino acids. The V gene end was trimmed by 6 bases and the J gene end by 5 bases; junction bases not matched to a gene: 12. CDR3 in amino acids: CASRSVTGQGVYQPQHF. In nucleotides, the CDR3 is TGTGCCAGTAGGAGCGTGACGGGACAGGGGGTGTATCAGCCCCAGCATTTT.

This chain uses TRBV28 with TRBJ1-6; 7 bases fit TRBD1. Trimming took 3 bases from V and 10 from J; bases not matched to a gene: 6. CDR1 and CDR2 (germline): MDHEN, SYDVKM. The CDR3 length is 14 residues. CDR3 sequence (DNA): TGTGCCAGCAGTTTGAGGAGGGGGCTGTCACCCCTCCACTTT. Translation: CASSLRRGLSPLHF.

The rearrangement links TRBV30 to TRBJ2-5; tentative D call: TRBD1 (6 bases). The J call may be incorrect, as the DNA end agrees better with TRBJ2-7. This CDR3 region has 14 residues. CDR1 is GTSNPN and CDR2 is SVGIG in the germline V gene (reference sequence). CDR3 amino acids: CAWSAGDVRYEQYF. DNA of the CDR3: TGTGCCTGGAGTGCAGGGGACGTCAGATACGAGCAGTACTTC.

This chain links TRBV7-2 with TRBJ1-6; unclear D gene. With 5 bases removed from V and 5 bases from J, the gap between germline ends came to 13 bases. CDR3 length equals 15 residues. Germline CDR1 SGHTA, CDR2 FQGNSA. In DNA, the CDR3 is TGTGCCAGCAGCCCGGGATCCATTCATAATTCACCCCTCCACTTT. Translating it yields CASSPGSIHNSPLHF.

The gene calls are TRBV15 and TRBJ2-1, with D possibly TRBD1 on 5 matching bases. The CDR3 runs 15 residues. Germline-derived CDR1 and CDR2 are LNHNV and YYDKDF (reference sequence). Trimming removed 6 bases from V and 0 bases from J, with 12 bases in between. This CDR3 is CATSRQTRSYNEQFF. The CDR3 DNA follows: TGTGCCACCAGTCGACAGACCCGCTCCTACAATGAGCAGTTCTTC.

CDR3: CASSKAGRSETQYF. The CDR3 DNA reads TGTGCCAGCAGCAAAGCGGGGAGGTCGGAGACCCAGTACTTC. The V and J genes are TRBV7-3 and TRBJ2-5, with 7 bases that match TRBD2. This CDR3 is 14 amino acids long. The germline V gene encodes CDR1 SGHTA and CDR2 FQGTGA. Germline trimming cut 5 bases from V and 5 bases from J; bases unmatched to any gene: 8.

The gene calls are TRBV6-1 and TRBJ1-5; TRBD1 might be the D (6 bases). The CDR3 has 15 residues. V lost 3 bases and J lost 2, with 11 bases in between. CDR1 and CDR2 (germline): MNHNS, SASEGT. The DNA of the CDR3 is TGTGCCAGCAGTGAGTGGACAGTTGGCAATCAGCCCCAGCATTTT. Protein product: CASSEWTVGNQPQHF.

The chain couples TRBV6-1 to TRBJ2-5; no definite D call. Trimming took 7 bases from V and 1 from J, leaving 13 bases between them. The CDR3 spans 14 residues. Germline CDR1 reads MNHNS; CDR2 reads SASEGT. This chain's CDR3 is CASTTPGSQETQYF. In nucleotides, the CDR3 is TGTGCCAGCACCACTCCCGGGTCCCAAGAGACCCAGTACTTC.

The chain couples TRBV28 to TRBJ1-5; a possible D gene is TRBD1 (6 bases). Trimming left V 10 bases short and J 4 bases short, with 14 bases between. This CDR3 has 13 amino acids. Germline V gene lookup returns CDR1 MDHEN and CDR2 SYDVKM. CDR3 region: CATRWTANQPQHF. DNA for the CDR3: TGTGCCACCAGGTGGACAGCTAATCAGCCCCAGCATTTT.

The chain employs TRBV27 and TRBJ1-4; possible D gene TRBD1, 5 bases. This CDR3 spans 14 amino acids. From germline, CDR1 is MNHEY and CDR2 SMNVEV (reference sequence). With 6 bases removed from V and 3 bases from J, the gap between germline ends came to 11 bases. In DNA form, the CDR3 reads TGTGCCAGCAGCTGGGGGAGGGCTAATGAAAAACTGTTTTTT. Residues: CASSWGRANEKLFF.

The rearrangement joins TRBV7-2 to TRBJ2-5; D possibly corresponds to TRBD1 (6 bases). The CDR3 consists of 15 residues. Germline V gives CDR1 SGHTA, CDR2 FQGNSA. Trimming cost V 4 bases and J 2 bases, with 14 bases left between them. Here the CDR3 DNA reads TGTGCCAGCAGCTCCGCTGGACAGAGACAAGAGACCCAGTACTTC. Protein sequence: CASSSAGQRQETQYF.

This chain uses TRBV6-1 with TRBJ1-2; D gene uncertain. From germline, CDR1 is MNHNS and CDR2 SASEGT. V was cut by 4 bases and J by 2 bases, with 14 bases left in between. The CDR3 loop spans 15 amino acids. In DNA form, the CDR3 reads TGTGCCAGCAGTGGTTTTGGTAAGGAGAACTATGGCTACACCTTC. It codes for CASSGFGKENYGYTF.

The genes are TRBV6-4 and TRBJ2-3; 7 positions agree with TRBD2. This CDR3 is 14 amino acids long. V shed 2 bases, J shed 1 base, and the junction held 0 bases outside the gene matches. CDR1 MRHNA and CDR2 SNTAGT come from the germline V gene. The CDR3 DNA sequence: TGTGCCAGCAGTGACACTAGCGGCACAGATACGCAGTATTTT. This translates into CASSDTSGTDTQYF.

The chain combines TRBV6-4 with TRBJ2-4; TRBD2 agrees at 7 bases. The J segment lost 0 bases and the V segment lost 5 bases, leaving 10 bases of the junction unmatched. Germline-derived CDR1 and CDR2 are MRHNA and SNTAGT. The CDR3 has 17 residues. The CDR3 sequence is CASSHGRMGVAKNIQYF. The DNA for the CDR3 is TGTGCCAGCAGTCACGGGAGGATGGGGGTAGCCAAAAACATTCAGTACTTC.

The chain employs TRBV7-2 and TRBJ2-1, with 9 nucleotides matching TRBD2. V gave up 5 bases and J gave up 7 bases; unmatched junction bases: 9. The CDR3 contains 15 residues. Germline CDR1 is SGHTA and CDR2 is FQGNSA. The CDR3 DNA follows: TGTGCCAGCAGCGAGGCTGGCGGGGGGGTTAATGAGCAGTTCTTC. Residues: CASSEAGGGVNEQFF.

The rearrangement uses TRBV5-1 and TRBJ2-6; TRBD2 is a possible D gene (6 bases). Trimming took 4 bases from V and 7 from J, leaving 12 bases between them. The CDR3 runs to 14 residues. The germline V gene encodes CDR1 SGHRS and CDR2 YFSETQ. CDR3 sequence: CASSAERVANVLTF. The CDR3 coding sequence is TGCGCCAGCAGCGCGGAGCGGGTCGCCAACGTCCTGACTTTC. The variable domain in full, completed from reference TRBV5-1 and TRBJ2-6, reads KAGVTQTPRYLIKTRGQQVTLSCSPISGHRSVSWYQQTPGQGLQFLFEYFSETQRNKGNFPGRFSGRQFSNSRSEMNVSTLELGDSALYLCASSAERVANVLTFGAGSRLTVL.

This chain links TRBV28 with TRBJ1-2; 9 nucleotides match TRBD1. The V gene end was trimmed by 6 bases and the J gene end by 6 bases; junction bases not matched to a gene: 11. The germline V gene encodes CDR1 MDHEN and CDR2 SYDVKM. The CDR3 is 15 residues long. The CDR3 spells CASRERGTGNHGYTF. CDR3 coding DNA: TGTGCCAGCAGGGAGAGGGGGACAGGGAACCATGGCTACACCTTC.